This TCR beta chain derives from a study of vaccination and CD4 T cells after COVID-19. CDR1 is DFQATT, CDR2 SNEGSKA, per germline (reference sequence). CDR3 length equals 14 residues. V was clipped by 1 base and J by 7 bases; unmatched bases: 9. The assay that was used to sequence DNA from cultured CD4+ T cells was the Oncomine TCR Beta short-read assay. Each CDR3 protein is one row after TCRdb ran MiXCR on the PCR reads. The sample lists about 12,000 distinct CDR3 sequences, more than 70% occurring once. Comment on this clonotype: Antigen: not known.

Treatment denoted: approximately nine-day PBMC culture with coronavirus spike peptide pools or control peptides (ViraFEST assay). Sequencing was done on a sample of CD4+ T cells from blood, cultured in vitro. The receptor was isolated from a human donor who had recovered from COVID-19. The chain employs TRBV20-1 and TRBJ2-5, with 7 bases lining up with TRBD1. The CDR3 DNA sequence: TGCAGTGCTAGAGTTAGGGGACAGTCAGGGACCCAGTACTTC. Amino acid sequence: CSARVRGQSGTQYF.